This T cell receptor beta chain was captured by sequencing in a study of control samples from healthy donors and cancer patients. Measured with immunoSEQ multiplex PCR; TCRdb has only the in-frame clones, and not every one. The data show about 80,000 clones, 70% to 90% seen once. Germline values: CDR1 SGHRS, CDR2 YFSETQ. The CDR3 totals 14 residues. V was cut by 4 bases and J by 7 bases, with 15 bases left in between. This clonotype was sampled from a woman aged 45 to 65 in good health. The sample consisted of blood. The chain links TRBV5-1 to TRBJ2-1; D might be TRBD2 (6 bases). The CDR3 DNA reads as TGCGCCAGCAGCCCTGGAGGGCTAGATAATGAGCAGTTCTTC. As protein: CASSPGGLDNEQFF.